These 30 T cell receptor beta chains share one sample of origin, sequenced in a study of shared clonotypes between healthy human individuals. Clones were sequenced by immunoSEQ multiplex PCR, and TCRdb holds only the in-frame ones, with some missing. The sample includes under 2.5 million clones, 85% to 95% of them seen just once. Sequencing used naive CD4+ T cells from PBMCs. Subset here: CD45RA+ positively selected. The receptors were gathered from a man aged 18 to 35 in good health. Some clones in this sample may be carry-over from other donors' samples.

This chain joins TRBV28 and TRBJ1-5; 8 bases are shared with TRBD1. J was trimmed by 2 bases and V by 5 bases; bases with no gene match: 8. The CDR3 totals 16 residues. From germline, CDR1 is MDHEN and CDR2 SYDVKM. The CDR3 nucleotides read TGTGCCAGCAGTCTCGACAGGGGTGGGGGCAATCAGCCCCAGCATTTT. Its protein is CASSLDRGGGNQPQHF.

Concerning this clone itself: At the DNA level, this CDR3 is encoded by other sequences in the same sample as well. This sequence joins TRBV19 and TRBJ2-5, with TRBD2 identical over 7 bases. This CDR3 contains 15 residues. The V gene's germline CDR1 is LNHDA and CDR2 SQIVND (reference sequence). V lost 2 bases, J lost 4 bases, and 7 bases stayed unmatched. The CDR3, as DNA: TGTGCCAGTAGTATACCGGGGGGAAGGGGAGAGACCCAGTACTTC. Residues: CASSIPGGRGETQYF.

This rearrangement joins TRBV10-3 to TRBJ1-1, with a possible D match to TRBD1 (5 bases). The V gene lost 4 bases and the J gene lost 6 bases, with 27 bases spanning the gap. The CDR3 loop spans 18 amino acids. CDR1 is ENHRY and CDR2 is SYGVKD in the germline V gene. In DNA form, the CDR3 reads TGTGCCATCAGTGGCGGAGGTTTACGGGGCTCGGACTTGGCTGAAGCTTTCTTT. Amino acids: CAISGGGLRGSDLAEAFF.

The chain links TRBV5-1 to TRBJ2-7, with 10 bases identical to TRBD1. Germline V gene lookup returns CDR1 SGHRS and CDR2 YFSETQ. With 9 bases clipped from V and 5 bases from J, the junction kept 14 bases outside the gene matches. The CDR3 sequence is 15 residues long. CDR3 nucleotides: TGCGCCACCTCCAAGACCGGGACAGGGGCCAACGAGCAGTACTTC. Its protein is CATSKTGTGANEQYF. Combining the CDR3 with reference TRBV5-1 and TRBJ2-7 gives the whole variable domain KAGVTQTPRYLIKTRGQQVTLSCSPISGHRSVSWYQQTPGQGLQFLFEYFSETQRNKGNFPGRFSGRQFSNSRSEMNVSTLELGDSALYLCATSKTGTGANEQYFGPGTRLTVT.

V gene TRBV19 combines with J gene TRBJ2-5; 9 bases map to TRBD2. Germline loops: CDR1 LNHDA, CDR2 SQIVND (reference sequence). This CDR3 spans 15 amino acids. V lost 5 bases and J lost 1; bases outside the gene matches: 5. The chain's CDR3 is CASSWRGGLQETQYF. DNA for the CDR3: TGTGCCAGTAGTTGGCGGGGGGGACTCCAAGAGACCCAGTACTTC.

The rearrangement links TRBV2 to TRBJ2-1, with 7 bases that match TRBD2. This CDR3 spans 18 amino acids. The ends lost 1 base at V and 4 bases at J; junction bases unmatched: 13. The V gene's germline CDR1 is SNHLY and CDR2 FYNNEI. CDR3 amino acids: CASSEVGVAGTFYNEQFF. The DNA of the CDR3 is TGTGCCAGCAGTGAAGTAGGGGTAGCGGGTACGTTTTACAATGAGCAGTTCTTC.

The V and J genes are TRBV6-1 and TRBJ1-1; no reliable D call. The CDR3 extends over 12 amino acids. Looked up from germline, CDR1 is MNHNS and CDR2 is SASEGT. Trimming took 8 bases from V and 3 from J, leaving 10 bases between them. The CDR3 region is CASYMRYTEAFF. The DNA of the CDR3 is TGTGCCAGCTACATGCGGTACACTGAAGCTTTCTTT.

Remarks on this clone: Other DNA sequences in this specimen translate into the identical CDR3. V usage is TRBV5-1 and J usage is TRBJ2-3, with TRBD1 as a possible D gene (6 bases). CDR1 is SGHRS, CDR2 YFSETQ, per germline. V lost 2 bases and J lost 2, with 9 bases in between. CDR3 length equals 14 residues. CDR3 residues: CASSFTGSTDTQYF. CDR3 in DNA: TGCGCCAGCAGCTTTACAGGGTCCACAGATACGCAGTATTTT.

The chain has TRBV7-2 and TRBJ2-1; D not certain. Germline lookup yields CDR1 SGHTA and CDR2 FQGNSA. V lost 1 base to trimming and J lost 5 bases, with 3 bases between them. This CDR3 has 12 amino acids. CDR3: CASSLGHNEQFF. The CDR3 nucleotides read TGTGCCAGCAGCTTAGGTCACAATGAGCAGTTCTTC.

V gene TRBV28 combines with J gene TRBJ2-5; D possibly corresponds to TRBD2 (6 bases). Between the trimmed V and J ends, which lost 1 base and 2 bases, there was a span of 14 bases. The CDR3 has 16 residues. The V gene's germline CDR1 is MDHEN and CDR2 SYDVKM. CDR3 in amino acids: CASSLYIFGGQETQYF. CDR3 nucleotide sequence: TGTGCCAGCAGTTTATACATTTTTGGGGGGCAAGAGACCCAGTACTTC.

The J gene is TRBJ1-4, the V gene TRBV25-1; a possible D gene is TRBD1 (5 bases). The CDR3 length is 13 residues. Between the trimmed V and J ends, which lost 9 bases and 7 bases, there was a span of 15 bases. CDR1 and CDR2 from the germline V gene are MGHDK and SYGVNS. The CDR3 DNA sequence: TGTGCCAGTGCACCCAGGGCGAGTGAAAAACTGTTTTTT. Amino acid sequence: CASAPRASEKLFF.

This sequence joins TRBV9 and TRBJ2-7; 7 nucleotides match TRBD2. The CDR3 is made up of 15 amino acids. Germline V CDR1 and CDR2: SGDLS, YYNGEE. V lost 2 bases, J lost 0 bases, and 5 bases stayed unmatched. The chain's CDR3 is CASSVGGSPSYEQYF. CDR3 nucleotide sequence: TGTGCCAGCAGCGTGGGGGGGAGTCCCTCCTACGAGCAGTACTTC.

The rearrangement links TRBV5-1 to TRBJ1-2, with a weak D call TRBD1 (6 bases). The CDR3 is made up of 21 amino acids. Trimming pared 0 bases from V and 5 bases from J, leaving 32 bases between. Germline-derived CDR1 and CDR2 are SGHRS and YFSETQ. The CDR3 nucleotides read TGCGCCAGCAGCTTGGCCTGGGGAACGGGAACAGATCCGCGTAGGGGGTATGGCTACACCTTC. Translating it yields CASSLAWGTGTDPRRGYGYTF.

The chain uses TRBV11-3 and TRBJ2-4; D is uncertain. The germline V and J ends were trimmed by 4 bases and 0 bases, with 13 bases remaining between them. Germline V lookup: CDR1 SGHNT, CDR2 YENEEA. The CDR3 sequence is 16 residues long. This chain's CDR3 is CASSSAGPLAKNIQYF. The CDR3 DNA is TGTGCCAGCAGCTCCGCAGGCCCTCTAGCCAAAAACATTCAGTACTTC. The variable domain in full, completed from reference TRBV11-3 and TRBJ2-4, reads EAGVVQSPRYKIIEKKQPVAFWCNPISGHNTLYWYLQNLGQGPELLIRYENEEAVDDSQLPKDRFSAERLKGVDSTLKIQPAELGDSAVYLCASSSAGPLAKNIQYFGAGTRLSVL.

The genes are TRBV5-1 and TRBJ2-5; 7 positions match TRBD1. The CDR3 length is 15 residues. V shed 0 bases, J shed 3 bases, and the junction held 5 bases outside the gene matches. The germline CDR1 and CDR2 sequences are SGHRS and YFSETQ. The CDR3 DNA is TGCGCCAGCAGCTTGGCGGGGACAGCTAAAGAGACCCAGTACTTC. Protein sequence: CASSLAGTAKETQYF.

The rearrangement uses TRBV28 and TRBJ1-2; maybe TRBD1 (6 bases). CDR1 and CDR2 (germline): MDHEN, SYDVKM. V was pared by 8 bases and J by 0 bases, with 16 bases between. The CDR3 totals 15 residues. The CDR3 sequence: CASFSRGQPNYGYTF. DNA for the CDR3: TGTGCCAGCTTCTCCCGGGGACAACCTAACTATGGCTACACCTTC.

A single count supports this clone. The rearrangement links TRBV6-1 to TRBJ1-5; D uncertain. This CDR3 is 14 amino acids long. Germline V gene data show CDR1 as MNHNS and CDR2 as SASEGT. V dropped 6 bases and J dropped 2 bases, with 11 bases sitting between them. The CDR3 region has the DNA TGTGCCAGCAGGAGATTCGGGGGCAATCAGCCCCAGCATTTT. Protein: CASRRFGGNQPQHF.

This clone was seen just once. J is TRBJ2-3 and V is TRBV9; 7 bases are shared with TRBD2. This CDR3 contains 15 residues. Per the germline V gene, CDR1 is SGDLS and CDR2 is YYNGEE. V lost 0 bases, J lost 4 bases, and 5 bases stayed unmatched. The CDR3, as DNA: TGTGCCAGCAGCGTAGTAGGGCGGGAGTCAGATACGCAGTATTTT. Protein sequence: CASSVVGRESDTQYF. The full variable domain, completed using reference TRBV9 and TRBJ2-3, is DSGVTQTPKHLITATGQRVTLRCSPRSGDLSVYWYQQSLDQGLQFLIQYYNGEERAKGNILERFSAQQFPDLHSELNLSSLELGDSALYFCASSVVGRESDTQYFGPGTRLTVL.

This chain connects TRBV10-3 to TRBJ2-5; D unclear. The closer fit of TRBJ2-7 to the DNA end suggests the J call may be wrong. The CDR3 has 12 residues. Germline V CDR1 and CDR2: ENHRY, SYGVKD. The CDR3: CAISEWGNEQYF. The CDR3 coding sequence is TGTGCCATCAGTGAGTGGGGTAACGAGCAGTACTTC.

In nucleotides, the CDR3 is TGTGCCAGCAGTCAACAGGAGGAGACCCAGTACTTC. It specifies CASSQQEETQYF. The V call is TRBV7-8, the J call TRBJ2-5, with TRBD1 as a possible D gene (5 bases). The germline V gene has CDR1 SGHVS and CDR2 FQNEAQ. The CDR3 consists of 12 residues. The V end was cut by 6 bases, the J end by 5 bases, with 10 bases between.

The chain is built from TRBV30 and TRBJ2-3; the D gene is possibly TRBD2 (5 bases). Germline CDR1 reads GTSNPN; CDR2 reads SVGIG (reference sequence). V gave up 4 bases and J gave up 0 bases, with 8 bases separating them. This CDR3 has 13 amino acids. CDR3 coding DNA: TGTGCCTGGAAGAGCGGTAGCACAGATACGCAGTATTTT. Its translation is CAWKSGSTDTQYF.

The chain carries TRBV7-2 and TRBJ1-2; TRBD1 is a possible D gene (6 bases). The CDR3 has 15 residues. CDR1 is SGHTA and CDR2 is FQGNSA in the germline V gene. Trimming took 5 bases from V and 4 from J, leaving 17 bases between them. The CDR3: CASSPRTAHLYGYTF. The CDR3 region has the DNA TGTGCCAGCAGCCCCAGGACAGCGCACCTCTATGGCTACACCTTC.

The chain uses TRBV14 and TRBJ1-1; D remains unclear. Trimming took 5 bases from V and 4 from J, leaving 20 bases between them. Germline CDR1 and CDR2: SGHDN and FVKESK. The CDR3 totals 16 residues. The DNA for the CDR3 is TGTGCCAGCAGCAAGTCAAGGGCCTCCTACACCACTGAAGCTTTCTTT. Translated, it gives CASSKSRASYTTEAFF.

The CDR3 loop is CASSWAGNTDTQYF. The CDR3 DNA follows: TGCGCCAGCAGCTGGGCAGGGAACACAGATACGCAGTATTTT. The chain is built from TRBV5-1 and TRBJ2-3, with D possibly matching TRBD1 (5 bases). V was trimmed by 3 bases and J by 2 bases, leaving 10 bases between them. The CDR3 totals 14 residues. Germline V gene lookup returns CDR1 SGHRS and CDR2 YFSETQ.

This rearrangement joins TRBV29-1 to TRBJ1-1; D uncertain. The CDR3 is made up of 13 amino acids. The germline CDR1 and CDR2 sequences are SQVTM and ANQGSEA. Trimming cost V 8 bases and J 0 bases, with 13 bases left between them. The CDR3, as DNA: TGCAGCCACTTTCACAGCGTGAACACTGAAGCTTTCTTT. Translated, it gives CSHFHSVNTEAFF.

J is TRBJ1-1 and V is TRBV28; maybe TRBD1 (5 bases). Germline V gene lookup returns CDR1 MDHEN and CDR2 SYDVKM. Trimming took off 2 bases at V and 5 bases at J, with 9 bases between the two ends. This CDR3 comprises 13 residues. CDR3 region: CASSLDSVTEAFF. CDR3 bases: TGTGCCAGCAGTTTAGACAGCGTGACTGAAGCTTTCTTT.

The V call is TRBV18, the J call TRBJ1-1, with D perhaps matching TRBD1 (5 bases). V lost 1 base and J 1 base, leaving 13 bases between the germline ends. CDR3 length: 16 residues. Germline CDR1 KGHSH, CDR2 LQKENI. The DNA for the CDR3 is TGTGCCAGCTCACCACAGGGGCGACATTGGAACACTGAAGCTTTCTTT. Encoded protein: CASSPQGRHWNTEAFF. Full variable domain (outside the CDR3, taken from reference TRBV18 and TRBJ1-1): NAGVMQNPRHLVRRRGQEARLRCSPMKGHSHVYWYRQLPEEGLKFMVYLQKENIIDESGMPKERFSAEFPKEGPSILRIQQVVRGDSAAYFCASSPQGRHWNTEAFFGQGTRLTVV.

This clone was recorded a few times. Other DNA sequences in the sample encode the same CDR3. CDR3 sequence reads: CASSPGRGTEAFF. CDR3 bases: TGTGCCAGTAGTCCAGGGCGCGGCACTGAAGCTTTCTTT. The chain employs TRBV19 and TRBJ1-1; maybe TRBD1 (5 bases). The V and J ends lost 5 bases and 4 bases respectively, with 11 bases between them. CDR1 is LNHDA, CDR2 SQIVND, per germline (reference sequence). The CDR3 covers 13 residues.

The chain links TRBV29-1 to TRBJ1-2, with 7 nucleotides matching TRBD1. J lost 12 bases, V lost 5 bases, and 12 bases had no gene match. CDR1 is SQVTM, CDR2 ANQGSEA, per germline. This CDR3 contains 12 residues. The DNA for the CDR3 is TGCAGCGTTCACACCCGGGACAGCGCGGACACCTTC. It codes for CSVHTRDSADTF.

The chain has TRBV7-8 and TRBJ1-1; D is unclear. In germline, CDR1 is SGHVS, CDR2 FQNEAQ. This CDR3 has 15 amino acids. The V gene lost 5 bases and the J gene lost 7 bases, with 20 bases spanning the gap. This chain's CDR3 is CASSPAGSFAGEAFF. DNA of the CDR3: TGTGCCAGCAGCCCCGCCGGTTCTTTTGCGGGTGAAGCTTTCTTT.